The rows below give T cell receptor beta chains drawn from one sample of a study of blood T cell repertoires in COVID-19. Sequencing was performed with immunoSEQ multiplex PCR; in TCRdb, only in-frame clones are kept and a portion is missing. The top ten clones hold approximately 4% of a sample with about 220,000 clones, about 83% of them seen once. The source material was PBMCs or T cells enriched from blood (not recorded which). These receptor sequences come from a woman between 35 and 50 years old who had been exposed to COVID-19. Both conserved end residues are part of each CDR3. A D gene is named only where the DNA matches it firmly. Size tells how often a clone was seen (once, few, many) or the class of an expanded clone, and some rows leave it out.

clone_size	v_call	j_call	d_call	cdr3_aa	cdr3_nt
NA	TRBV3-1/TRBV3-2	TRBJ1-1	TRBD1	CASSRDRGPEAFF	TGTGCCAGCAGCCGGGACAGGGGGCCTGAAGCTTTCTTT
NA	TRBV29-1	TRBJ1-3	TRBD1	CSALGQLAGNTIYF	TGCAGCGCGCTGGGACAGCTCGCTGGAAACACCATATATTTT
NA	TRBV30	TRBJ1-1	NA	CAWSFRDKDTEAFF	TGTGCCTGGAGTTTCCGGGACAAGGACACTGAAGCTTTCTTT
NA	TRBV5-1	TRBJ2-7	TRBD1	CASSLQGSSYEQYF	TGCGCCAGCAGCTTACAGGGGAGCTCCTACGAGCAGTACTTC
NA	TRBV20-1	TRBJ1-5	TRBD1	CSASRTGRASYSNQPQHF	TGCAGTGCTAGTAGGACAGGTCGGGCCTCGTATAGCAATCAGCCCCAGCATTTT
NA	TRBV5-7	TRBJ1-5	TRBD1	CASSPGRDRDSNQPQHF	TGTGCCAGCAGCCCTGGCCGGGACAGAGATAGCAATCAGCCCCAGCATTTT
NA	TRBV10-1	TRBJ1-1	TRBD1	CASSERAQGVDTEAFF	TGCGCCAGCAGTGAGAGGGCTCAGGGGGTGGACACTGAAGCTTTCTTT
once	TRBV6-5	TRBJ1-2	NA	CASSPGDRPYYGYTF	TGTGCCAGCAGTCCAGGGGACCGCCCTTACTATGGCTACACCTTC
NA	TRBV7-2	TRBJ2-7	TRBD2	CASRKGLAGSSYEQYF	TGTGCCAGCAGAAAGGGACTAGCGGGGTCTTCCTACGAGCAGTACTTC
NA	TRBV6-4	TRBJ2-1	TRBD1	CASSDSRFTQDRRYNEQFF	TGTGCCAGCAGTGACTCGAGGTTCACTCAGGACAGGAGATACAATGAGCAGTTCTTC
once	TRBV7-8	TRBJ1-1	TRBD1	CASSPRGTANTEAFF	TGTGCCAGCAGCCCCCGAGGGACAGCGAACACTGAAGCTTTCTTT
NA	TRBV5-1	TRBJ1-2	TRBD1	CASSLGDRGAYGYTF	TGCGCCAGCAGCTTGGGGGACAGGGGCGCCTATGGCTACACCTTC
NA	TRBV27	TRBJ1-1	NA	CASGTVNTEAFF	TGTGCCAGCGGTACAGTGAACACTGAAGCTTTCTTT